A selection of T cell receptor beta chains follows, all from one sample in a study of T cell responses to AZD1222 COVID-19 vaccine. Assay used: immunoSEQ multiplex PCR; TCRdb lists only in-frame clones, some missing. The sample includes more than 60,000 clones, 85% of them seen just once. Sequenced material: peripheral blood, taken on day 0 of AZD1222 vaccination. These receptors were taken from an adult in good health. CDR3s include the opening cysteine and the closing phenylalanine or tryptophan. The D gene is left open where the match is weak. The size field is filled for only some rows; it gives once, few, many or a size class.

j_call	clone_size	d_call	v_call	cdr3_nt	cdr3_aa
TRBJ2-7	once	TRBD1	TRBV2	TGTGCCAGCATGGGACAGTCATTCCACGAGCAGTACTTC	CASMGQSFHEQYF
TRBJ1-2	-	-	TRBV29-1	TGCAGCGCTCGAGGGGTAGGGGCTTCTAACTATGGCTACACCTTC	CSARGVGASNYGYTF
TRBJ2-5	-	TRBD1	TRBV5-6	TGTGCCAGCAGTTCTGGACAGGGGGCATGGGAGACCCAGTACTTC	CASSSGQGAWETQYF
TRBJ2-7	-	TRBD1	TRBV19	TGTGCCAGTAGCCGGGGGACAGGGGCCTCCAGCGAGCAGTACTTC	CASSRGTGASSEQYF
TRBJ1-2	-	-	TRBV14	TGTGCCAGCAGCCAAGTGGTGACAGCTTTTAACTATGGCTACACCTTC	CASSQVVTAFNYGYTF
TRBJ1-3	-	TRBD1	TRBV5-8	TGTGCCAGCAACAGGGGGGGCGCGCCTGGAAACACCATATATTTT	CASNRGGAPGNTIYF
TRBJ1-3	-	-	TRBV9	TGTGCCAGCAGCGTAGGACAGACCTCTGGAAACACCATATATTTT	CASSVGQTSGNTIYF
TRBJ2-7	-	-	TRBV28	TGTGCCAGCAGTTCGGTTCCAGGAGCCTACGAGCAGTACTTC	CASSSVPGAYEQYF
TRBJ2-7	-	TRBD1	TRBV5-1	TGCGCCAGCAGCCCCGACAGGGCCTACGAGCAGTACTTC	CASSPDRAYEQYF
TRBJ2-3	-	-	TRBV19	TGTGCCAGTAGTGTCGGGACCGGCAACGCTGGAGATACGCAGTATTTT	CASSVGTGNAGDTQYF
TRBJ1-6	-	TRBD1	TRBV25-1	TGTGCCAGCAGTAAATTCGGGACAGCTATTAATTCACCCCTCCACTTT	CASSKFGTAINSPLHF
TRBJ1-2	-	TRBD1	TRBV5-1	TGCGCCAGCAGCTTGACAGGGGATGATGGCTACACCTTC	CASSLTGDDGYTF
TRBJ2-5	-	-	TRBV21-1	TGTGCCAGCAGCAAAGCGCTTATCGGACAGGGATGTCAAGAGACCCAGTACTTC	CASSKALIGQGCQETQYF
TRBJ2-3	-	TRBD1	TRBV5-1	TGCGCCAGCAGCTTGGGGGGACAGGGGACAGATACGCAGTATTTT	CASSLGGQGTDTQYF
TRBJ1-2	-	TRBD1	TRBV5-6	TGTGCCAGCAGCAAGACAGGGTTTCGTGGCTACACCTTC	CASSKTGFRGYTF
TRBJ1-3	-	-	TRBV23-1	TGCGCCAGCAGTCAATCTGGACCTTACCCTGGAAACACCATATATTTT	CASSQSGPYPGNTIYF
TRBJ1-5	once	-	TRBV2	TGTGCTAGCAGTGAAGACATTCAGCCCCAGCATTTT	CASSEDIQPQHF
TRBJ1-1	-	-	TRBV29-1	TGCAGCGCTGCGTCAGGGGATGAAGCTTTCTTT	CSAASGDEAFF
TRBJ1-3	once	-	TRBV29-1	TGCAGCGTTGAAGGGGGCGCGAGTGGAAACACCATATATTTT	CSVEGGASGNTIYF
TRBJ1-2	-	-	TRBV19	TGTGCCAGTCGGGGGGACACTCGCTGGGGCTACACCTTC	CASRGDTRWGYTF
TRBJ2-1	-	-	TRBV10-2	TGCGCCAGCAGTGACGGGGGGCCCATACACAATGAGCAGTTCTTC	CASSDGGPIHNEQFF
TRBJ2-3	-	TRBD1	TRBV5-1	TGCGCCAGCCGCTCCGGGACAGGGCCCACAGATACGCAGTATTTT	CASRSGTGPTDTQYF
TRBJ1-4	few	-	TRBV27	TGTGCCAGCAGTTTTGACGTGGAGGGGACTAATGAAAAACTGTTTTTT	CASSFDVEGTNEKLFF
TRBJ1-1	-	-	TRBV5-6	TGTGCCAGCAGCTTGGCCTTAGCCGACCAAGCTTTCTTT	CASSLALADQAFF
TRBJ1-2	-	-	TRBV7-8	TGTGCCAGCAGCTTAGGTGTGGGGACTTCCTCGGGAGGCTACACCTTC	CASSLGVGTSSGGYTF
TRBJ2-2	-	-	TRBV11-2	TGTGCCAGCAGCTTAAGGTTGTGGGGGAACACCGGGGAGCTGTTTTTT	CASSLRLWGNTGELFF
TRBJ2-7	-	-	TRBV25-1	TGTGCCAGCAGTAAACAGGGCTACGAGCAGTACTTC	CASSKQGYEQYF
TRBJ1-2	-	-	TRBV15	TGTGCCACCAGCAGGGACCGGACGTCCGTCGCCGGCTACACCTTC	CATSRDRTSVAGYTF
TRBJ1-2	-	TRBD1	TRBV2	TGTGCCAGCAGTGGGGACAGGGGTTGGGGATATGGCTACACCTTC	CASSGDRGWGYGYTF
TRBJ1-6	-	-	TRBV30	TGTGCCTGGGGAGGGCAGGGTAATTCACCCCTCCACTTT	CAWGGQGNSPLHF
TRBJ1-5	once	-	TRBV19	TGTGCCAGTACCGTCGGGGTCCTGGGGTATAGCAATCAGCCCCAGCATTTT	CASTVGVLGYSNQPQHF
TRBJ2-7	-	-	TRBV28	TGTGCCAGCAGTTTACTACAGCCCTACGAGCAGTACTTC	CASSLLQPYEQYF
TRBJ1-2	-	TRBD1	TRBV28	TGTGCCAGCAGCTCCTCGGGACAGGGCATGTCCTCTAACTATGGCTACACCTTC	CASSSSGQGMSSNYGYTF
TRBJ1-1	once	-	TRBV5-1	TGCGCCAGCAGCTTGGGAGGTTACGACACTGAAGCTTTCTTT	CASSLGGYDTEAFF
TRBJ1-1	once	-	TRBV28	TGTGCCAGCAGTTCCGGGTTGGGGGGCGAAAACACTGAAGCTTTCTTT	CASSSGLGGENTEAFF
TRBJ1-6	-	-	TRBV27	TGTGCCAGCAGTTTTCGGGGTGATAATTCACCCCTCCACTTT	CASSFRGDNSPLHF
TRBJ2-3	-	TRBD1	TRBV10-3	TGTGCCATCAGTCCGACAGGGGCTGGCACAGATACGCAGTATTTT	CAISPTGAGTDTQYF
TRBJ1-3	-	TRBD1	TRBV9	TGTGCCAGCAGCGTATGGGCCGGAACAGGGGAGATCTCTGGAAACACCATATATTTT	CASSVWAGTGEISGNTIYF
TRBJ1-4	-	-	TRBV5-6	TGTGCCAGCAGCTTCTGGCAGGGTGAAAAACTGTTTTTT	CASSFWQGEKLFF
TRBJ1-5	few	TRBD1	TRBV6-5	TGTGCCAGCAGCCTTAGACAGGGCGCCAATCAGCCCCAGCATTTT	CASSLRQGANQPQHF
TRBJ1-2	few	-	TRBV7-9	TGTGCCAGCAGCTGGGACTCGGACTCCTATGGCTACACCTTC	CASSWDSDSYGYTF
TRBJ1-6	-	-	TRBV3-1/TRBV3-2	TGTGCCAGCAGCCAAAGAACAGGCCCAAATTCACCCCTCCACTTT	CASSQRTGPNSPLHF
TRBJ2-3	-	-	TRBV5-1	TGCGCCAGCAGCTTGGATTTGATTGGCACAGATACGCAGTATTTT	CASSLDLIGTDTQYF
TRBJ1-5	-	TRBD1	TRBV29-1	TGCAGCGTTGAGTCGCCTCCTAGGGGGCTAGGCAATCAGCCCCAGCATTTT	CSVESPPRGLGNQPQHF
TRBJ1-1	once	-	TRBV3-1/TRBV3-2	TGTGCCAGCAGCTCGGCAGGGAGTGAAGCTTTCTTT	CASSSAGSEAFF
TRBJ2-7	-	TRBD1	TRBV9	TGTGCCAGCAGCGTAGCCGGGACAGATTACGAGCAGTACTTC	CASSVAGTDYEQYF